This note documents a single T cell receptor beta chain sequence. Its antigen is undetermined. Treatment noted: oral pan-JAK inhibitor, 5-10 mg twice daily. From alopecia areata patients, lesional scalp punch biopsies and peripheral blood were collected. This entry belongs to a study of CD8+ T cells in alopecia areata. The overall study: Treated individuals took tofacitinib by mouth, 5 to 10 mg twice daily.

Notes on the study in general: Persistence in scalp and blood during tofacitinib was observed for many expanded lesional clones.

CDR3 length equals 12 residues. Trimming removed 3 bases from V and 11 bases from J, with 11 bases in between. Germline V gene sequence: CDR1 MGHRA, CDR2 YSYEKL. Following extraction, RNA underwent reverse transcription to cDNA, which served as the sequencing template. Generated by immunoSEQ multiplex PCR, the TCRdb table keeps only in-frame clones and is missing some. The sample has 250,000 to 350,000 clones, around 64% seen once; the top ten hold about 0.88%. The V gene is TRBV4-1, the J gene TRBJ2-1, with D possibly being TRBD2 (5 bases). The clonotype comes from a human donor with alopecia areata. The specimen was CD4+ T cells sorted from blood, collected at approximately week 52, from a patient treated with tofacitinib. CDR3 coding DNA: TGCGCCAGCAGCCACCCCGGGGAGAAGCAGTTCTTC. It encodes CASSHPGEKQFF.